These 29 T cell receptor beta chains originate from one sample sequenced in a study of OX40 agonist ivuxolimab in advanced cancers. Sequenced by immunoSEQ multiplex PCR; TCRdb stores in-frame clones only, minus some. The table has about 140,000 clones, just over 90% seen once; the top ten hold roughly 1%. Specimen: CD4+ or CD8+ T cells sorted from blood, collected in a trial of the OX40 agonist ivuxolimab. The receptors derive from an adult with an advanced solid tumor such as melanoma, head and neck, liver or kidney cancer.

This chain connects TRBV7-9 to TRBJ1-1; a weak D match, TRBD1 (6 bases). The CDR3 runs 13 residues. Germline CDR1 SEHNR, CDR2 FQNEAQ (reference sequence). V gave up 4 bases and J gave up 3 bases, with 9 bases separating them. The CDR3 sequence is CASSSGADTEAFF. DNA of the CDR3: TGTGCCAGCAGCTCGGGGGCCGACACTGAAGCTTTCTTT.

The V call is TRBV7-8, the J call TRBJ1-1, with D hard to call. The CDR3 has 13 residues. Germline CDR1 SGHVS, CDR2 FQNEAQ. The V and J ends lost 5 bases and 1 base respectively, with 8 bases between them. The CDR3 is CASSLLSNTEAFF. The CDR3 DNA reads as TGTGCCAGCAGCCTCTTATCGAACACTGAAGCTTTCTTT.

This chain uses TRBV18 with TRBJ1-4, with D perhaps TRBD1 (5 bases). V lost 3 bases and J lost 4, with 15 bases in between. Germline CDR1 and CDR2: KGHSH and LQKENI. The CDR3 totals 16 residues. The CDR3 sequence is CASSPALEGYNEKLFF. The DNA of the CDR3 is TGTGCCAGCTCACCGGCGCTTGAGGGGTATAATGAAAAACTGTTTTTT. Complete variable domain (other parts from reference TRBV18 and TRBJ1-4): NAGVMQNPRHLVRRRGQEARLRCSPMKGHSHVYWYRQLPEEGLKFMVYLQKENIIDESGMPKERFSAEFPKEGPSILRIQQVVRGDSAAYFCASSPALEGYNEKLFFGSGTQLSVL.

The rearrangement joins TRBV7-2 to TRBJ2-7; D may be TRBD2 (5 bases). Between the trimmed V and J ends, which lost 1 base and 2 bases, there was a span of 12 bases. This CDR3 is built from 15 residues. From germline, CDR1 is SGHTA and CDR2 FQGNSA. The CDR3 loop reads CASSLEYGETYEQYF. CDR3 nucleotides: TGTGCCAGCAGCTTAGAGTACGGGGAGACCTACGAGCAGTACTTC.

Comments on this clone: This same CDR3 is encoded by further DNA sequences in the sample. The chain carries TRBV6-5 and TRBJ2-7, with D unresolved. CDR3 length: 14 residues. V lost 0 bases to trimming and J lost 0 bases, with 6 bases between them. The germline V gene encodes CDR1 MNHEY and CDR2 SVGAGI. The chain's CDR3 is CASSYSGSSYEQYF. CDR3 DNA sequence: TGTGCCAGCAGTTACTCCGGAAGCTCCTACGAGCAGTACTTC.

This chain connects TRBV7-2 to TRBJ1-1; a possible D gene is TRBD1 (5 bases). Germline CDR1 SGHTA, CDR2 FQGNSA. The CDR3 loop spans 16 amino acids. V lost 5 bases to trimming and J lost 3 bases, with 19 bases between them. The CDR3, as DNA: TGTGCCAGCAGCCCAGAGGGTCGGGGGATGGACACTGAAGCTTTCTTT. This codes for CASSPEGRGMDTEAFF.

This rearrangement joins TRBV5-1 to TRBJ1-1, with D maybe TRBD1 (5 bases). Germline V CDR1 and CDR2: SGHRS, YFSETQ. The germline V and J ends were trimmed by 0 bases and 5 bases, with 11 bases remaining between them. CDR3 length equals 14 residues. CDR3 DNA: TGCGCCAGCAGCTTGGGGGGGACTTTAACTGAAGCTTTCTTT. Its translation: CASSLGGTLTEAFF.

This chain uses TRBV6-6 with TRBJ2-3, with TRBD2 identical over 8 bases. The CDR3 has 14 residues. In germline, CDR1 is MNHNY, CDR2 SVGAGI (reference sequence). The J segment lost 5 bases and the V segment lost 6 bases, leaving 7 bases of the junction unmatched. CDR3: CASSQAGAGDTQYF. The CDR3 DNA follows: TGTGCCAGCAGCCAAGCGGGAGCAGGAGATACGCAGTATTTT.

This sequence joins TRBV15 and TRBJ2-7; D remains unclear. The length of the CDR3 is 12 residues. CDR1 is LNHNV and CDR2 is YYDKDF in the germline V gene (reference sequence). V was shortened by 0 bases and J by 9 bases, with 9 bases between the two germline ends. The CDR3 nucleotides are TGTGCCACCAGCAGAGATGGTATCGTGCAGTACTTC. Translating it yields CATSRDGIVQYF.

This clone showed up just once. This chain connects TRBV7-9 to TRBJ1-1, with D maybe TRBD1 (5 bases). V lost 11 bases to trimming and J lost 0 bases, with 16 bases between them. CDR1 and CDR2 from the germline V gene are SEHNR and FQNEAQ (reference sequence). CDR3 size: 14 residues. This chain's CDR3 is CAAEEGSMNTEAFF. CDR3 sequence (DNA): TGTGCCGCCGAGGAGGGGAGTATGAACACTGAAGCTTTCTTT. The complete variable domain, with remaining parts taken from reference TRBV7-9 and TRBJ1-1, reads DTGVSQNPRHKITKRGQNVTFRCDPISEHNRLYWYRQTLGQGPEFLTYFQNEAQLEKSRLLSDRFSAERPKGSFSTLEIQRTEQGDSAMYLCAAEEGSMNTEAFFGQGTRLTVV.

V gene TRBV4-2 combines with J gene TRBJ2-5, with D possibly being TRBD2 (6 bases). Looked up from germline, CDR1 is LGHNA and CDR2 is YNFKEQ. V lost 4 bases to trimming and J lost 4 bases, with 10 bases between them. The CDR3 consists of 13 residues. The CDR3 reads CASSPGGVETQYF. CDR3 coding DNA: TGTGCCAGCAGCCCAGGAGGGGTAGAGACCCAGTACTTC.

The rearrangement joins TRBV18 to TRBJ1-6; unclear D gene. CDR1 and CDR2 from the germline V gene are KGHSH and LQKENI. Trimming stripped 3 bases from V and 7 bases from J, with 7 bases between. CDR3 length: 13 residues. Written as DNA, the CDR3 is TGTGCCAGCTCACCTTCGGGGAATTCACCCCTCCACTTT. Protein product: CASSPSGNSPLHF. Variable domain in full (rest from reference TRBV18 and TRBJ1-6): NAGVMQNPRHLVRRRGQEARLRCSPMKGHSHVYWYRQLPEEGLKFMVYLQKENIIDESGMPKERFSAEFPKEGPSILRIQQVVRGDSAAYFCASSPSGNSPLHFGNGTRLTVT.

A single count supports this clone. The chain has TRBV28 and TRBJ2-5, with TRBD2 identical over 7 bases. Germline-derived CDR1 and CDR2 are MDHEN and SYDVKM. The ends lost 8 bases at V and 5 bases at J; junction bases unmatched: 8. CDR3 length: 13 residues. In DNA, the CDR3 is TGTGCCAGCGCCCCGGGAGGAAGGGAGACCCAGTACTTC. Translated: CASAPGGRETQYF.

The rearrangement links TRBV7-3 to TRBJ2-5, with 12 bases matching TRBD2. The V gene's germline CDR1 is SGHTA and CDR2 FQGTGA. Trimming cost V 10 bases and J 5 bases; bases outside gene matches: 11. CDR3 length equals 15 residues. Here the CDR3 reads CATQLAGGTGETQYF. The CDR3 DNA sequence: TGTGCCACCCAACTAGCGGGAGGCACAGGCGAGACCCAGTACTTC.

This clone has only one observation. The chain links TRBV19 to TRBJ1-5; D call uncertain. The CDR3 extends over 14 amino acids. Between the trimmed V and J ends, which lost 7 bases and 2 bases, there was a span of 12 bases. CDR1 and CDR2 (germline): LNHDA, SQIVND (reference sequence). The CDR3: CASKTEWGNQPQHF. CDR3 DNA: TGTGCCAGTAAAACGGAGTGGGGCAATCAGCCCCAGCATTTT.

The J gene is TRBJ2-7, the V gene TRBV6-5; D uncertain. The germline V gene has CDR1 MNHEY and CDR2 SVGAGI. With 5 bases removed from V and 3 bases from J, the gap between germline ends came to 8 bases. The CDR3 runs to 12 residues. The CDR3 DNA is TGTGCCAGCAGTACCCGAGGCTACGAGCAGTACTTC. This translates into CASSTRGYEQYF.

The chain has TRBV28 and TRBJ1-5, with D hard to call. This CDR3 has 13 amino acids. Germline lookup yields CDR1 MDHEN and CDR2 SYDVKM. V was clipped by 3 bases and J by 7 bases, with 10 bases between them. The CDR3 loop reads CASSLLTPQPQHF. As DNA, the CDR3 is TGTGCCAGCAGTTTGTTAACCCCCCAGCCCCAGCATTTT.

The CDR3 region is CASSSRDTGIQTQYF. In DNA, the CDR3 is TGTGCCAGCAGCTCTCGAGACACAGGGATACAGACCCAGTACTTC. The chain employs TRBV7-9 and TRBJ2-5; D is perhaps TRBD1 (6 bases). The V and J ends lost 4 bases and 6 bases respectively, with 18 bases between them. The CDR3 contains 15 residues. Per germline, CDR1 SEHNR and CDR2 FQNEAQ (reference sequence).

The chain is built from TRBV5-1 and TRBJ2-2, with D possibly TRBD1 on 5 matching bases. This CDR3 has 15 amino acids. V lost 2 bases and J lost 3, with 11 bases in between. Germline V gene sequence: CDR1 SGHRS, CDR2 YFSETQ. This chain's CDR3 is CASSFGASHTGELFF. The CDR3 nucleotides are TGCGCCAGCAGCTTTGGGGCGTCGCACACCGGGGAGCTGTTTTTT.

The J gene is TRBJ2-7, the V gene TRBV27; 11 positions agree with TRBD2. J was trimmed by 7 bases and V by 4 bases; bases with no gene match: 12. Germline CDR1 MNHEY, CDR2 SMNVEV (reference sequence). CDR3 length: 16 residues. The CDR3 bases are TGTGCCAGCAGTTGCCCTACTAGCGGGAGTTGTAAAGAGCAGTACTTC. This codes for CASSCPTSGSCKEQYF.

The rearrangement uses TRBV6-5 and TRBJ1-5, with a weak D call TRBD1 (6 bases). Germline values: CDR1 MNHEY, CDR2 SVGAGI. Trimming took off 5 bases at V and 0 bases at J, with 11 bases between the two ends. There are 15 residues in the CDR3. The CDR3 region has the DNA TGTGCCAGCAGTCTAACAGGGAATAGCAATCAGCCCCAGCATTTT. This sequence encodes CASSLTGNSNQPQHF.

This chain links TRBV4-3 with TRBJ1-2, with 8 bases fitting TRBD1. Losses at the gene ends were 0 bases for V and 1 base for J; bases not matched to a gene: 7. The CDR3 runs 17 residues. The germline gives CDR1 LGHNA, CDR2 YSLEER. This CDR3 reads CASSQDSGGVDNYGYTF. The CDR3, as DNA: TGCGCCAGCAGCCAAGACTCAGGGGGCGTCGATAACTATGGCTACACCTTC.

CDR3 in DNA: TGTGCCAGCTCCCACAACACCGACTCCTACAATGAGCAGTTCTTC. It codes for CASSHNTDSYNEQFF. The genes are TRBV18 and TRBJ2-1; D remains unclear. In germline, CDR1 is KGHSH, CDR2 LQKENI. CDR3 length: 15 residues. V lost 6 bases and J lost 0, with 12 bases in between. The full variable domain, completed using reference TRBV18 and TRBJ2-1, is NAGVMQNPRHLVRRRGQEARLRCSPMKGHSHVYWYRQLPEEGLKFMVYLQKENIIDESGMPKERFSAEFPKEGPSILRIQQVVRGDSAAYFCASSHNTDSYNEQFFGPGTRLTVL.

The V gene is TRBV27, the J gene TRBJ2-7, with 14 bases identical to TRBD2. The DNA end is a closer match to TRBJ2-1, so the J assignment may be wrong. The CDR3 sequence is 18 residues long. CDR1 MNHEY and CDR2 SMNVEV come from the germline V gene (reference sequence). The CDR3 is CASSFRTSGRKLGGEQFF. The CDR3 DNA reads TGTGCCAGCAGTTTCCGGACTAGCGGGAGGAAATTGGGGGGTGAGCAGTTCTTC.

The rearrangement uses TRBV9 and TRBJ1-1; D gene unclear. V was pared by 0 bases and J by 3 bases, with 9 bases between. The CDR3 is 14 amino acids. Germline CDR1 is SGDLS and CDR2 is YYNGEE. The CDR3 DNA reads as TGTGCCAGCAGCGTAGGGCCGTGGGACACTGAAGCTTTCTTT. Translation: CASSVGPWDTEAFF.

V is TRBV6-5 and J is TRBJ2-1, with 10 bases aligning to TRBD2. The V segment lost 2 bases and the J segment 6 bases; nucleotides outside the gene matches: 4. This CDR3 region has 15 residues. The germline gives CDR1 MNHEY, CDR2 SVGAGI. CDR3: CASSYEAGGGNEQFF. Written as DNA, the CDR3 is TGTGCCAGCAGTTACGAAGCGGGGGGGGGCAATGAGCAGTTCTTC.

This clone was picked up a small number of times. The chain carries TRBV9 and TRBJ1-1; the D gene is possibly TRBD1 (5 bases). The CDR3 sequence is 13 residues long. CDR1 and CDR2 (germline): SGDLS, YYNGEE. V was trimmed by 2 bases and J by 7 bases, leaving 12 bases between them. CDR3 in amino acids: CASSVRERGEAFF. The CDR3 DNA reads TGTGCCAGCAGCGTTAGGGAGAGGGGTGAAGCTTTCTTT. Full variable domain (rest looked up from reference TRBV9 and TRBJ1-1): DSGVTQTPKHLITATGQRVTLRCSPRSGDLSVYWYQQSLDQGLQFLIQYYNGEERAKGNILERFSAQQFPDLHSELNLSSLELGDSALYFCASSVRERGEAFFGQGTRLTVV.

The chain carries TRBV7-9 and TRBJ2-1; D is undetermined. This CDR3 has 17 residues. CDR1 SEHNR and CDR2 FQNEAQ come from the germline V gene (reference sequence). The V and J ends lost 4 bases and 6 bases respectively, with 22 bases between them. Here the CDR3 DNA reads TGTGCCAGCAGCTCCTTAGGGATGTCAAGTGGTCTCAATGAGCAGTTCTTC. Protein product: CASSSLGMSSGLNEQFF.

This sequence joins TRBV25-1 and TRBJ2-7; TRBD1 or TRBD2 may be the D gene (5 bases each). The CDR3 totals 12 residues. V shed 3 bases and J shed 4 bases, with 7 bases lying between them. The germline V gene encodes CDR1 MGHDK and CDR2 SYGVNS. For the CDR3, the DNA is TGTGCCAGCAGTGAGGGGGATTACGAGCAGTACTTC. Protein: CASSEGDYEQYF.